One T cell receptor beta chain is described in this entry. The antigen is undetermined. Assay execution proceeded at the deep level. Source study methods: ImmunoSEQ yielded junction-only sequences lacking quality scores, so filtering differed. Data came from immunoSEQ multiplex PCR; TCRdb stores just in-frame clones and leaves some out. That table supplies the V and J calls and clone size; D and trimming were determined from the DNA. This table has about 1.9 million clones, 85% to 95% appearing once. Positive CCR7 selection of CD45RO-negative cells yielded the naive CD8 cells, and terminally differentiated effector memory CD45RA+ cells were excluded. This sample is drawn from a study of shared clonotypes between healthy human individuals. Study-level results: Sorted-subset samples were not fully sequenced, rarefaction indicated. It was the non-shared clonotypes that had lower generation probabilities than clonotypes shared by all four donors.

V shed 6 bases, J shed 0 bases, and the junction held 4 bases outside the gene matches. The CDR3 runs 15 residues. CDR1 is SGHAT, CDR2 FQNNGV, per germline. The receptor was derived from a young man in good health. Some clones in this sample may be carry-over from other donors' samples. Sequenced sample: naive CD8+ T cells from PBMCs. The gene calls are TRBV11-2 and TRBJ1-5; 8 nucleotides align to TRBD1. CDR3 in amino acids: CASRHDRGSNQPQHF. DNA of the CDR3: TGTGCCAGCAGACACGACAGGGGTAGCAATCAGCCCCAGCATTTT.